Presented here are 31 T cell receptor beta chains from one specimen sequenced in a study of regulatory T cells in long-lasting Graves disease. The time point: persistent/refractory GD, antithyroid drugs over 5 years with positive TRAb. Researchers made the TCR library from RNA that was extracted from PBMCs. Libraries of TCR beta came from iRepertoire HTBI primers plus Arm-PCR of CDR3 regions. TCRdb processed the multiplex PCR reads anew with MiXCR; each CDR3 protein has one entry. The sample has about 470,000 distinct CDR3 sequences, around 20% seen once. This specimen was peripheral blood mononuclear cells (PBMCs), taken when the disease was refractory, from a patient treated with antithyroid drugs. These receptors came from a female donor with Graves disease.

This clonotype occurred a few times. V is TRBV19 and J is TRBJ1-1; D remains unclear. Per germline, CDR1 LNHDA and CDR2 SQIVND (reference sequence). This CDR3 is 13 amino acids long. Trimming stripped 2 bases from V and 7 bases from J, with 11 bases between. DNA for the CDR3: TGTGCCAGTAGTATAAACGGAGCTTATGAAGCTTTCTTT. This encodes CASSINGAYEAFF.

CDR3 DNA: TGCAGTGCTAGAGATGTTTGGACAGGGTCCAAAAACATTCAGTACTTC. It is translated as CSARDVWTGSKNIQYF. The chain recombines TRBV20-1 with TRBJ2-4, with 8 bases identical to TRBD1. J lost 2 bases, V lost 0 bases, and 6 bases had no gene match. CDR1 is DFQATT and CDR2 is SNEGSKA in the germline V gene (reference sequence). The CDR3 runs 16 residues.

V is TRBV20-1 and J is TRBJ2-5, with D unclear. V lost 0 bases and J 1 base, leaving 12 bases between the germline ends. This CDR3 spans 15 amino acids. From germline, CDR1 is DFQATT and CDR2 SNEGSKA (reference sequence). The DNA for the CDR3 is TGCAGTGCTAGAGATGGAACAGTACCCCAAGAGACCCAGTACTTC. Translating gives CSARDGTVPQETQYF.

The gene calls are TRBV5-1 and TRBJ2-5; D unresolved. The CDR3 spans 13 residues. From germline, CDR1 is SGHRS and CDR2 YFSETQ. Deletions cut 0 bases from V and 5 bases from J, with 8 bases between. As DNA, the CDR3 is TGCGCCAGCAGCTTGGCCTTAGCTGAGACCCAGTACTTC. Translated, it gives CASSLALAETQYF. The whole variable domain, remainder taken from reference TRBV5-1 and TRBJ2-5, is KAGVTQTPRYLIKTRGQQVTLSCSPISGHRSVSWYQQTPGQGLQFLFEYFSETQRNKGNFPGRFSGRQFSNSRSEMNVSTLELGDSALYLCASSLALAETQYFGPGTRLLVL.

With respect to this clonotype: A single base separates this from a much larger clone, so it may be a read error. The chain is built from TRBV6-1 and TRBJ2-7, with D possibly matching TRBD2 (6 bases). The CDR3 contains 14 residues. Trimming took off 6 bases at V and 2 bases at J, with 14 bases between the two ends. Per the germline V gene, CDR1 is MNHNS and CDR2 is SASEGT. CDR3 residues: CASRASVGTYEQYF. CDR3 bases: TGTGCCAGCAGGGCTAGCGTGGGAACCTACGAGCAGTACTTC.

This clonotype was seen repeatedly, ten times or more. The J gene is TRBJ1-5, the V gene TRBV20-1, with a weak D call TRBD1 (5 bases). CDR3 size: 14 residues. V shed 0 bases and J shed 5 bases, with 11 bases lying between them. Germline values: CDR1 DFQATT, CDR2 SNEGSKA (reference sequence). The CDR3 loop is CSARDHRSYQPQHF. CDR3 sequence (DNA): TGCAGTGCTAGAGATCACAGGAGCTATCAGCCCCAGCATTTT.

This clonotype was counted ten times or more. The CDR3, as DNA: TGTGCCAGCAGCCGGTACGCCAACACCGGGGAGCTGTTTTTT. Protein sequence: CASSRYANTGELFF. The chain is built from TRBV28 and TRBJ2-2; D remains unclear. Trimming removed 6 bases from V and 2 bases from J, with 10 bases in between. This CDR3 contains 14 residues. Germline CDR1 and CDR2: MDHEN and SYDVKM. Full variable domain (rest looked up from reference TRBV28 and TRBJ2-2): DVKVTQSSRYLVKRTGEKVFLECVQDMDHENMFWYRQDPGLGLRLIYFSYDVKMKEKGDIPEGYSVSREKKERFSLILESASTNQTSMYLCASSRYANTGELFFGEGSRLTVL.

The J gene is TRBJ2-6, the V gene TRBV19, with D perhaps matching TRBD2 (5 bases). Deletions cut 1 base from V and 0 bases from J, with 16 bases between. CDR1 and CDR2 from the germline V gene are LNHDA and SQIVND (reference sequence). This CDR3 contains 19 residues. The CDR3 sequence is CASSIVRGKASSGANVLTF. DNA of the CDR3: TGTGCCAGTAGTATAGTGAGAGGGAAGGCAAGCTCTGGGGCCAACGTCCTGACTTTC.

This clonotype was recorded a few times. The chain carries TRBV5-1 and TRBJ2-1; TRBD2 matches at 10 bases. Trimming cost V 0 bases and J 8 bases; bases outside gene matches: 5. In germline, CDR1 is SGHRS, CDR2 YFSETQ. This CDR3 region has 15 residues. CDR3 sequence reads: CASSLVASGRDEQFF. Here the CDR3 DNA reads TGCGCCAGCAGCTTGGTGGCTAGCGGGAGAGATGAGCAGTTCTTC.

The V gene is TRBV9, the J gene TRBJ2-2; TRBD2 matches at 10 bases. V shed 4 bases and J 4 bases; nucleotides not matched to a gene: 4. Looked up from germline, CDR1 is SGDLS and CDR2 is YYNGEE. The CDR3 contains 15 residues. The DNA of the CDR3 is TGTGCCAGCAGCACTAGCGGGACCGGCACCGGGGAGCTGTTTTTT. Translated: CASSTSGTGTGELFF.

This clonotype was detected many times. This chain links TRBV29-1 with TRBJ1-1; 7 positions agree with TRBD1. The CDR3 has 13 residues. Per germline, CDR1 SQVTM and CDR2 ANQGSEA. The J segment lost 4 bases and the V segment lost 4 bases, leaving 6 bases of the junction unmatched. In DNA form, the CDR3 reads TGCAGCGTTGCATACAGGGGTGGCACTGAAGCTTTCTTT. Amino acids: CSVAYRGGTEAFF.

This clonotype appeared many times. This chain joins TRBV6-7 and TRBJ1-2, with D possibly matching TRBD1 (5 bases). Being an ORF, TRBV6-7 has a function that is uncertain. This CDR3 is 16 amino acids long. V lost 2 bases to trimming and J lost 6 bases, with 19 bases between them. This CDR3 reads CASSYPGTPEGHGYTF. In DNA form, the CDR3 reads TGTGCCAGCAGTTACCCCGGGACTCCCGAAGGGCATGGCTACACCTTC.

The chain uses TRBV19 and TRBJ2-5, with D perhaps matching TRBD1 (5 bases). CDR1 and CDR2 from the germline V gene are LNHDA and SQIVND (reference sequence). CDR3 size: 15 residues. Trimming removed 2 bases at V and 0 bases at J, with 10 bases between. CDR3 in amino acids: CASSILGHNQETQYF. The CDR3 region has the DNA TGTGCCAGTAGTATACTCGGACACAACCAAGAGACCCAGTACTTC.

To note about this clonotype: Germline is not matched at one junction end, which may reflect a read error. The CDR3 region is CATSPLTGFEKFF. In DNA form, the CDR3 reads TGTGCCACCAGTCCACTGACAGGGTTTGAGAAGTTCTTC. This sequence joins TRBV24-1 and TRBJ2-1; 7 nucleotides agree with TRBD1. From germline, CDR1 is KGHDR and CDR2 SFDVKD. The CDR3 totals 13 residues.

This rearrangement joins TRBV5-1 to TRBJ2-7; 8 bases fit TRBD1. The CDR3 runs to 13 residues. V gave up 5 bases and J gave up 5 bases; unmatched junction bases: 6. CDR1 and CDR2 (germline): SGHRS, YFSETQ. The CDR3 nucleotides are TGCGCCAGCAGTAGGTCAGGGGGCAACGAGCAGTACTTC. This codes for CASSRSGGNEQYF.

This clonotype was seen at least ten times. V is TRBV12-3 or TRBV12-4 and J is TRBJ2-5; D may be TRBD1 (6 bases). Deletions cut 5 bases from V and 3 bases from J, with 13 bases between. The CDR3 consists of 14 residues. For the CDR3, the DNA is TGTGCCAGCAGTGAGACAGGTTGGGAAGAGACCCAGTACTTC. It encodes CASSETGWEETQYF.

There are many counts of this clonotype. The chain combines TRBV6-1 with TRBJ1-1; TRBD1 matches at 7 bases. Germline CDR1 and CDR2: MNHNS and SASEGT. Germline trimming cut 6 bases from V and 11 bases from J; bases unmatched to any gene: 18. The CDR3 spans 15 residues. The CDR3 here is CASRGRPDRDHVAFF. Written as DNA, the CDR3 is TGTGCCAGCAGGGGTCGACCCGACAGGGACCACGTCGCTTTCTTT.

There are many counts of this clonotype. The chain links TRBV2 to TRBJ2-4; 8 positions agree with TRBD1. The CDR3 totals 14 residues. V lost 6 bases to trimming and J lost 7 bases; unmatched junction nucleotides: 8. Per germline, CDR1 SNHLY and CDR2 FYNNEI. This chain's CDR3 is CASRPKDRVNIQYF. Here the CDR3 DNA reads TGTGCCAGCAGGCCTAAGGACAGGGTGAACATTCAGTACTTC.

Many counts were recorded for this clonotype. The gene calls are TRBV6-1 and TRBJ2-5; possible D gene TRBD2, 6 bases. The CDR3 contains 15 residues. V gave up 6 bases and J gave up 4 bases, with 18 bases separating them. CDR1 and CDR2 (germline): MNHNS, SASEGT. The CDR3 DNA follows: TGTGCCAGCAGCTCGAGGAGGGTTTTTTCAGAGACCCAGTACTTC. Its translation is CASSSRRVFSETQYF.

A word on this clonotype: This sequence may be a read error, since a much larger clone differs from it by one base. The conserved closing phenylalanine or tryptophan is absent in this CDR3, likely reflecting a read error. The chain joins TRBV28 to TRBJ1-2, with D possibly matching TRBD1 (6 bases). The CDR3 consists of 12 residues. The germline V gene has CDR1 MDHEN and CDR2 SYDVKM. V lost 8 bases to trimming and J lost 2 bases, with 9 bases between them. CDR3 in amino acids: CASGQNNYGYTS. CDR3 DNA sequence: TGTGCCAGCGGACAGAACAACTATGGCTACACCTCC.

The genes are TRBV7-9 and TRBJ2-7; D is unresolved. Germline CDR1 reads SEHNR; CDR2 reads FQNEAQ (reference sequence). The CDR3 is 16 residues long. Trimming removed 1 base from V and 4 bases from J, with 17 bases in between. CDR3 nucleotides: TGTGCCAGCAGCTTAGTTGCTCGAGGCGGAAAGTACGAGCAGTACTTC. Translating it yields CASSLVARGGKYEQYF.

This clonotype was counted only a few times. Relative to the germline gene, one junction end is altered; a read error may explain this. The CDR3 is CASSLGMSTGGLFF. The DNA of the CDR3 is TGTGCCAGCAGTTTAGGGATGAGCACCGGGGGGCTGTTTTTT. The V call is TRBV27, the J call TRBJ2-2; D may be TRBD2 (6 bases). CDR3 length: 14 amino acids. Germline V lookup: CDR1 MNHEY, CDR2 SMNVEV (reference sequence).

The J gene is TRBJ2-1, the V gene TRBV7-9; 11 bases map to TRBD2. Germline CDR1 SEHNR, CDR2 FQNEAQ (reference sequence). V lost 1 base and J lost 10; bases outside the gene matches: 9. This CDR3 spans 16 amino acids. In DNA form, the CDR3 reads TGTGCCAGCAGCTTAGACTTAGCGGGAGGGCCGGAGGAGCAGTTCTTC. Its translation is CASSLDLAGGPEEQFF.

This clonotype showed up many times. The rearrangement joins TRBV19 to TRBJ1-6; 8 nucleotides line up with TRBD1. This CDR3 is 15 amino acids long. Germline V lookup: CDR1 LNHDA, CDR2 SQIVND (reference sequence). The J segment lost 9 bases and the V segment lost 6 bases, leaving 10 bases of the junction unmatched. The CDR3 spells CASSPDRAGGSPLHF. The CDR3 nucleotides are TGTGCCAGTAGCCCGGACAGGGCAGGTGGTTCACCCCTCCACTTT.

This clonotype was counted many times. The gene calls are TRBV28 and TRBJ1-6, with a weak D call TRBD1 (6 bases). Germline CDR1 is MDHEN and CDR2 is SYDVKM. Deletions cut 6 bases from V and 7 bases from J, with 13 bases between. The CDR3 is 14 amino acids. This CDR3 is CASRGAELNSPLHF. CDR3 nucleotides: TGTGCCAGCAGGGGGGCAGAATTAAATTCACCCCTCCACTTT.

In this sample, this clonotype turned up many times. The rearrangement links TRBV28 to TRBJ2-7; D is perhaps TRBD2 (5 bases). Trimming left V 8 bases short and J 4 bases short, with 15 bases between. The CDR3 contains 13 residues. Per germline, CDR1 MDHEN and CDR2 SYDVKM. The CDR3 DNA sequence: TGTGCCAGCTGGGCGAGAGAGGGTTACGAGCAGTACTTC. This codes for CASWAREGYEQYF.

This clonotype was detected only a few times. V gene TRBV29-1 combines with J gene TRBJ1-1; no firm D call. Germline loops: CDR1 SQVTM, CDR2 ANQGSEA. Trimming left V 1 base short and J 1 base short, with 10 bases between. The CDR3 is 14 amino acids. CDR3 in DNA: TGCAGCGTTGAAGGGGAACCTCCGAACACTGAAGCTTTCTTT. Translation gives CSVEGEPPNTEAFF.

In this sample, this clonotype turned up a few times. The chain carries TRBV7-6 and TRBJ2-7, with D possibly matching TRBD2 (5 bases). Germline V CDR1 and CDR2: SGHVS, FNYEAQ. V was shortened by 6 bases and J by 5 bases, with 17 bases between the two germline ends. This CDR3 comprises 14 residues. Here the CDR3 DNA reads TGTGCCAGCAGTCAAGAAAGGCGGGTCGACGAGCAGTACTTC. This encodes CASSQERRVDEQYF.

The CDR3 here is CSARDLAGGPGIQYF. The CDR3 DNA reads as TGCAGTGCTAGAGATTTGGCGGGAGGGCCCGGCATTCAGTACTTC. V and J are TRBV20-1 and TRBJ2-4; 9 bases are a match to TRBD2. Germline CDR1 is DFQATT and CDR2 is SNEGSKA (reference sequence). J was trimmed by 9 bases and V by 0 bases; bases with no gene match: 9. This CDR3 has 15 amino acids.

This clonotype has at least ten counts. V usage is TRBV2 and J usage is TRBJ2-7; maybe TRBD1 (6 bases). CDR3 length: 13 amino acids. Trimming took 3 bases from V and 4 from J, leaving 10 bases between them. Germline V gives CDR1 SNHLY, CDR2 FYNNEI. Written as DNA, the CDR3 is TGTGCCAGCAGTGATCAGGGGTGGTACGAGCAGTACTTC. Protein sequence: CASSDQGWYEQYF.

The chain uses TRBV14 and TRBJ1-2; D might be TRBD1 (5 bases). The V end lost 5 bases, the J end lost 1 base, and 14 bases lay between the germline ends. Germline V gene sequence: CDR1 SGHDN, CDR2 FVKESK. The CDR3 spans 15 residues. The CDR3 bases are TGTGCCAGCAGCAAAACGGGACGGAGTAACTATGGCTACACCTTC. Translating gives CASSKTGRSNYGYTF.